This TCR beta chain was captured by sequencing in a study of blood T cell repertoires in COVID-19. Study at large: Acute and convalescent COVID-19 specimens originated in the United States, Italy and Spain. T cells, B-cell-depleted T cells, or PBMCs provided the cDNA or gDNA that served as material.

A Seattle source enrolled patients during active infection and followed them longitudinally. A single count supports this clone. Original processing notes: Scientists estimated how many nucleated cells there were by amplifying reference gene primers. Profiled with immunoSEQ multiplex PCR; TCRdb holds only in-frame clones, not every one. From that table come the V and J calls and clone size; the DNA was used to work out D and trimming. Among roughly 200,000 clones listed, approximately 88% were seen once. The CDR3 consists of 17 residues. The V and J ends lost 0 bases and 2 bases respectively, with 17 bases between them. The germline V gene has CDR1 MGHRA and CDR2 YSYEKL.

This sequence was found in a woman in her thirties or forties with COVID-19, enrolled during active disease. The chain links TRBV4-1 to TRBJ2-7; D gene ambiguous. Sequenced material: peripheral blood. The CDR3 nucleotides are TGCGCCAGCAGCCAAGAAGAACCAGGTCTGTGGGCCTACGAGCAGTACTTC. It encodes CASSQEEPGLWAYEQYF.